This T cell receptor (beta chain) was recovered during a study of cytomegalovirus exposure and HLA in healthy donors. The wider study: Of the donors genotyped, approximately 430 in all, 75% to 90% fell in the Caucasian-associated ancestry cluster.

Germline values: CDR1 GTSNPN, CDR2 SVGIG (reference sequence). Trimming removed 4 bases from V and 3 bases from J, with 7 bases in between. The CDR3 has 11 amino acids. A remark on this clone: Its target is unknown.

Findings and limits, study-wide: In an earlier analysis, productive rearrangement rates for most beta V segments clustered near 87% or 30%. Clonal expansion was found to be greater in HLA-associated TCR beta chains than in equally common others in a later analysis.

PCR involved 60 Vbeta and 13 Jbeta primers. Using immunoSEQ multiplex PCR, the repertoire was profiled, and TCRdb retains in-frame clones only, with some absent. The table records about 200,000 clones, 86% of them present only once. This rearrangement joins TRBV30 to TRBJ2-7, with D perhaps TRBD2 (5 bases). Material for sequencing was PBMCs. The TCR sequence derives from a woman in her twenties or thirties in good health and CMV-seronegative. The DNA of the CDR3 is TGTGCCTGGACTAGCAGCTACGAGCAGTACTTC. Amino acid sequence: CAWTSSYEQYF.